The text below deals with one TCR beta chain. Antigen specificity is unknown. CDR1 is SGHRS and CDR2 is YFSETQ in the germline V gene. The CDR3 is 14 residues long. Trimming stripped 0 bases from V and 9 bases from J, with 13 bases between. Each cell subset's genomic DNA was divided evenly among several immunoSEQ plates. Measured with immunoSEQ multiplex PCR; TCRdb has only the in-frame clones, and not every one. The profile covers fewer than 1.6 million clones, with approximately 98.5% appearing a single time and 0.36% taken by the ten largest. Every donor was a Caucasian adult from Nashville, Tennessee. This entry comes from a study of shared clonotypes between healthy human individuals. Overall study context: For every donor, three CD4 naive, three CD4 memory, two CD8 naive and one CD8 memory plates were used.

Study results and caveats: Clonotypes shared by all four donors outscored non-shared clonotypes in generation probability.

This sequence was found in a man aged 30 to 39 in good health. What was sequenced was naive CD4+ T cells sorted from blood. Subset of the sample: CD45RA+ positively selected. The chain carries TRBV5-1 and TRBJ2-1; D remains unclear. CDR3 coding DNA: TGCGCCAGCAGCTTGGACCGAAGTATTGGTGAGCAGTTCTTC. Translation gives CASSLDRSIGEQFF.